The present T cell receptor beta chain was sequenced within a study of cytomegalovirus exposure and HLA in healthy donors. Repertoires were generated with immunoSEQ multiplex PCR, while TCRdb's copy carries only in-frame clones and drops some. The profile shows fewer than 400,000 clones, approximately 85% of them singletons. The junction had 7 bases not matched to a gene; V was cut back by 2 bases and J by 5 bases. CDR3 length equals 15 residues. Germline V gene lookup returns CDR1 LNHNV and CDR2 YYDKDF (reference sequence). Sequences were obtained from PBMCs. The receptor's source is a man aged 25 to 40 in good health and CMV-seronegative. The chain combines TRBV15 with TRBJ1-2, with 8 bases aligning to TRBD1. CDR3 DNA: TGTGCCACCAGCAGAAGAACAGGGGGGATTTATGGCTACACCTTC. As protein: CATSRRTGGIYGYTF.